These 14 T cell receptor beta chains were sequenced from one sample in a study of glioma-infiltrating T cells. TCR alpha and beta CDR3 regions were amplified from RNA using iRepertoire nested multiplex PCR. TCRdb redid the calling of the multiplex PCR reads with MiXCR, one entry per CDR3 protein. The table includes more than 95,000 distinct CDR3 sequences, 29% detected once. Sequenced: glioma tissue, nonneoplastic brain tissue, or PBMCs (not recorded which). The receptor source for this set is a human donor with low-grade glioma or glioblastoma, undergoing nonglioma brain surgery, or in good health (not recorded which).

This clonotype was found many times. The CDR3: CSARPGVSDQPQHF. CDR3 nucleotides: TGCAGTGCTCGACCCGGGGTCTCGGATCAGCCCCAGCATTTT. This chain uses TRBV20-1 with TRBJ1-5; D unclear. Trimming left V 5 bases short and J 5 bases short, with 16 bases between. Germline V gives CDR1 DFQATT, CDR2 SNEGSKA (reference sequence). The CDR3 spans 14 residues.

This clonotype was found a few times. The gene calls are TRBV14 and TRBJ2-7; TRBD1 agrees at 7 bases. The V and J ends lost 8 bases and 2 bases, in that order; junction bases with no gene match: 6. The germline V gene encodes CDR1 SGHDN and CDR2 FVKESK. The CDR3 is made up of 13 amino acids. The CDR3 loop reads CASQQGPTYEQYF. CDR3 DNA: TGTGCCAGCCAACAGGGGCCCACCTACGAGCAGTACTTC.

A remark on this clonotype: This clone may be a read error of a much larger clone one base away. CDR3 residues: CASRNWGQGSNGELFF. The CDR3 DNA sequence: TGTGCCAGCAGGAATTGGGGACAGGGGAGCAACGGGGAGCTGTTTTTT. This chain connects TRBV12-3 or TRBV12-4 to TRBJ2-2; 10 bases are a match to TRBD1. The junction had 11 bases not matched to a gene; V was cut back by 6 bases and J by 7 bases. CDR3 length: 16 residues.

This clonotype has a count of ten or more. The chain carries TRBV20-1 and TRBJ1-6; 10 positions match TRBD1. Looked up from germline, CDR1 is DFQATT and CDR2 is SNEGSKA (reference sequence). V dropped 2 bases and J dropped 10; count of bases not matched to a gene: 5. This CDR3 comprises 14 residues. This CDR3 is CSARWGQGLSPLHF. The CDR3 nucleotides read TGCAGTGCTAGATGGGGACAGGGGTTATCACCCCTCCACTTT.

This sequence joins TRBV6-1 and TRBJ1-1; D may be TRBD1 (6 bases). The CDR3 spans 13 residues. V gave up 4 bases and J gave up 5 bases, with 11 bases separating them. Per the germline V gene, CDR1 is MNHNS and CDR2 is SASEGT. CDR3 protein: CASSATGWTEAFF. CDR3 bases: TGTGCCAGCAGTGCCACAGGGTGGACTGAAGCTTTCTTT.

By share, this clonotype ranks as medium-sized. This chain connects TRBV10-2 to TRBJ1-2, with D possibly being TRBD1 (6 bases). CDR3 length: 16 residues. Per the germline V gene, CDR1 is WSHSY and CDR2 is SAAADI. V shed 4 bases and J shed 1 base, with 16 bases lying between them. CDR3 bases: TGCGCCAGCAGTGGATTCACGGGGGCGAATAACTATGGCTACACCTTC. Translated, it gives CASSGFTGANNYGYTF.

This clonotype came up many times. This sequence joins TRBV6-2 or TRBV6-3 and TRBJ1-2, with D maybe TRBD1 (6 bases). The V end lost 3 bases, the J end lost 2 bases, and 10 bases lay between the germline ends. Germline CDR1 is MNHEY and CDR2 is SVGEGT. The CDR3 has 14 residues. As DNA, the CDR3 is TGTGCCAGCAGTTATCAGGACAGAAACTATGGCTACACCTTC. Its translation: CASSYQDRNYGYTF.

The gene calls are TRBV7-3 and TRBJ2-1; D is unclear. The tail of the sequence fits TRBJ2-7 better, so the J call may be wrong. This CDR3 region has 13 residues. The germline V gene encodes CDR1 SGHTA and CDR2 FQGTGA. The CDR3 DNA reads as TGTGCCAGCAGCTTAATACCCCTCAATGAGCAGTACTTC. Translation: CASSLIPLNEQYF.

The rearrangement joins TRBV12-5 to TRBJ2-1, with D perhaps TRBD1 or TRBD2 (5 bases each). Germline CDR1 reads LGHNT; CDR2 reads FRNRAP. V was shortened by 6 bases and J by 7 bases, with 19 bases between the two germline ends. The CDR3 is made up of 15 amino acids. The CDR3 is CASGLGDPTWNEQFF. In DNA form, the CDR3 reads TGTGCTAGTGGACTTGGGGACCCGACTTGGAATGAGCAGTTCTTC. Full variable domain (outside the CDR3, taken from reference TRBV12-5 and TRBJ2-1): DARVTQTPRHKVTEMGQEVTMRCQPILGHNTVFWYRQTMMQGLELLAYFRNRAPLDDSGMPKDRFSAEMPDATLATLKIQPSEPRDSAVYFCASGLGDPTWNEQFFGPGTRLTVL.

This clonotype has just a few counts. The V call is TRBV2, the J call TRBJ1-1; D remains ambiguous. Trimming took 8 bases from V and 1 from J, leaving 5 bases between them. Germline CDR1 is SNHLY and CDR2 is FYNNEI. The CDR3 extends over 11 amino acids. The CDR3 sequence: CASEGNTEAFF. The CDR3 bases are TGTGCCAGCGAGGGGAACACTGAAGCTTTCTTT.

This clonotype occurred a few times. This rearrangement joins TRBV11-2 to TRBJ2-5; D is possibly TRBD2 (5 bases). The CDR3 length is 14 residues. V was trimmed by 2 bases and J by 5 bases, leaving 12 bases between them. In germline, CDR1 is SGHAT, CDR2 FQNNGV. The CDR3 loop reads CASSLNRGWETQYF. The CDR3 DNA reads as TGTGCCAGCAGCTTAAACCGGGGATGGGAGACCCAGTACTTC.

This clonotype was detected many times. The gene calls are TRBV7-2 and TRBJ2-5; 9 positions match TRBD2. J lost 5 bases, V lost 1 base, and 8 bases had no gene match. Germline lookup yields CDR1 SGHTA and CDR2 FQGNSA. CDR3 length equals 16 residues. CDR3 coding DNA: TGTGCCAGCAGCTTAGATCCAGCGGGGGGTTCGGAGACCCAGTACTTC. Protein: CASSLDPAGGSETQYF.

This clonotype was seen ten or more times. The V and J genes are TRBV7-8 and TRBJ1-5, with D unclear. Germline CDR1 SGHVS, CDR2 FQNEAQ. V lost 4 bases, J lost 5 bases, and 9 bases lay in between. The CDR3 covers 13 residues. This CDR3 reads CASSYDTDQPQHF. DNA of the CDR3: TGTGCCAGCAGCTATGACACTGATCAGCCCCAGCATTTT.

In this sample, this clonotype turned up many times. CDR3 amino acids: CASSSIYNVLTF. CDR3 nucleotides: TGCGCCAGCAGTTCCATTTACAACGTCCTGACTTTC. The V gene is TRBV10-2, the J gene TRBJ2-6; no clear D. CDR3 length: 12 residues. V lost 5 bases and J 9 bases, leaving 8 bases between the germline ends. CDR1 is WSHSY, CDR2 SAAADI, per germline.